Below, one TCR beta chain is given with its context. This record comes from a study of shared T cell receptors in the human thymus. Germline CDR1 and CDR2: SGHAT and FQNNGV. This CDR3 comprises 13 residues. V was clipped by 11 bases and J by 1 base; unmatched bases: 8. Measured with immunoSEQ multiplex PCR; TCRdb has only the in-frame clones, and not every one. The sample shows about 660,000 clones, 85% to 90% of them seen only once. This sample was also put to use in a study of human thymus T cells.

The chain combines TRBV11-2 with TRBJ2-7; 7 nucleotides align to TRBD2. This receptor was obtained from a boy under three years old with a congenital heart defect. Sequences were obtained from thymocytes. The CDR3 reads CAGGERASYEQYF. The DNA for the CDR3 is TGTGCCGGGGGGGAGCGGGCTTCCTACGAGCAGTACTTC.